This TCR beta chain was found in a study of glioma-infiltrating T cells. TCR alpha and beta CDR3 regions were amplified from RNA using iRepertoire nested multiplex PCR. TCRdb re-derived calls from the multiplex PCR reads in MiXCR, one entry per CDR3 protein. The table shows about 380,000 distinct CDR3 sequences, with about 40% occurring only once. Study conclusions and caveats: Patients with low tissue-blood divergence carried a signature set of shared blood CDR3 motifs. Gliomas, especially low-grade, showed above-expected tissue-blood divergence; non-neoplastic patients showed below. CDR3 overlap between tissue and blood was very small.

The CDR3 totals 14 residues. Per germline, CDR1 MRHNA and CDR2 SNTAGT. This clonotype was seen just once. As yet, its antigen is unknown. An end of the junction differs from the germline gene, which may be a read error. This clonotype originated in a human donor with low-grade glioma or glioblastoma, undergoing nonglioma brain surgery, or in good health (not recorded which). This sequence joins TRBV6-4 and TRBJ2-3; 8 bases are a match to TRBD2. Sequencing input: glioma tissue, nonneoplastic brain tissue, or PBMCs (not recorded which). CDR3 residues: CASSSREGTDAQYF. The CDR3 nucleotides are TGTGCCAGCAGTTCCCGGGAGGGAACAGATGCGCAGTATTTT.